These 9 T cell receptor beta chains were sequenced from one sample in a study of Tregs in tolerant kidney transplant recipients. Related graft donors supplied nonmyeloablative bone marrow transplants, and mixed chimerism was transient. Generated by immunoSEQ multiplex PCR, the TCRdb table keeps only in-frame clones and is missing some. The sample has about 6,300 clones, and its top ten clones hold roughly 6%. This specimen was CD4+ T cells from blood (PBMCs), taken 6 months after the transplant. The receptors were sampled from a human patient who received a combined kidney and bone marrow transplant. The graft donor may account for some of the T cells.

Concerning this clone itself: The missing CDR3 end, 3 residues past where the read stops, is filled in from the germline J gene. The chain links TRBV29-1 to TRBJ2-2; 7 nucleotides match TRBD2. The CDR3 extends over 12 amino acids. Germline loops: CDR1 SQVTM, CDR2 ANQGSEA. Losses at the gene ends were 4 bases for V and 6 bases for J; bases not matched to a gene: 2. This CDR3 is CSVGGGAGELFF. Partial CDR3 DNA: TGCAGCGTTGGTGGGGGGGCCGGGGAG.

In regard to this clone: The CDR3 end is not reached by the read, which stops 3 residues before it; the germline J gene fills it in. This sequence joins TRBV10-1 and TRBJ2-1, with 7 bases fitting TRBD2. This CDR3 region has 15 residues. Germline values: CDR1 WNHNN, CDR2 SYGVQD (reference sequence). With V trimmed by 3 bases and J by 0 bases, 2 bases remained unmatched. The CDR3 bases that were read are TGCGCCAGCAGTGACGGCGGGAGCTCCTACAATGAG. Amino acids: CASSDGGSSYNE. The full CDR3 is CASSDGGSSYNEQFF.

The CDR3 loop reads CASSLRGGDTEAFF. The part of the CDR3 DNA that was read is TGTGCCAGTAGTTTAAGAGGGGGCGACACTGAA. V and J are TRBV19 and TRBJ1-1; 7 nucleotides align to TRBD1. The DNA ends 3 residues before the CDR3 does, and the rest of the CDR3 is filled in from the germline J gene. The CDR3 extends over 14 amino acids. Germline V gene sequence: CDR1 LNHDA, CDR2 SQIVND (reference sequence). Losses at the gene ends were 5 bases for V and 3 bases for J; bases not matched to a gene: 6. The whole variable domain, remainder taken from reference TRBV19 and TRBJ1-1, is DGGITQSPKYLFRKEGQNVTLSCEQNLNHDAMYWYRQDPGQGLRLIYYSQIVNDFQKGDIAEGYSVSREKKESFPLTVTSAQKNPTAFYLCASSLRGGDTEAFFGQGTRLTVV.

For this clone: The read stops 3 residues short of the end of the CDR3; the missing end is completed from the germline J gene. This chain joins TRBV2 and TRBJ2-2, with TRBD2 matching 7 bases. CDR3 length equals 15 residues. Germline lookup yields CDR1 SNHLY and CDR2 FYNNEI. The J segment lost 6 bases and the V segment lost 1 base, leaving 5 bases of the junction unmatched. The CDR3 DNA, read in part, is TGTGCCAGCAGTGAAGGTCTTGGGGGGGCCGGGGAG. It codes for CASSEGLGGAGE. The full CDR3 sequence reads CASSEGLGGAGELFF. The entire variable domain, with the rest obtained from reference TRBV2 and TRBJ2-2, is as follows: EPEVTQTPSHQVTQMGQEVILRCVPISNHLYFYWYRQILGQKVEFLVSFYNNEISEKSEIFDDQFSVERPDGSNFTLKIRSTKLEDSAMYFCASSEGLGGAGELFFGEGSRLTVL.

Note on this clone: The read stops 3 residues short of the end of the CDR3; the missing end is completed from the germline J gene. This chain connects TRBV19 to TRBJ2-1, with 7 bases that match TRBD2. This CDR3 region has 16 residues. J lost 0 bases, V lost 5 bases, and 7 bases had no gene match. In germline, CDR1 is LNHDA, CDR2 SQIVND (reference sequence). The covered CDR3 bases are TGTGCCAGTAGTCCCTCAAGCGGGATCTCCTACAATGAG. The encoded protein is CASSPSSGISYNE. The full CDR3 sequence reads CASSPSSGISYNEQFF.

This clone is called medium-sized (0.01 to 0.1%) based on its frequency. The DNA ends 3 residues before the CDR3 does, and the rest of the CDR3 is filled in from the germline J gene. The chain couples TRBV20-1 to TRBJ2-7; maybe TRBD1 (6 bases). Trimming pared 0 bases from V and 3 bases from J, leaving 9 bases between. CDR3 length: 13 amino acids. CDR1 DFQATT and CDR2 SNEGSKA come from the germline V gene (reference sequence). The chain's CDR3 is CSARDPDSYEQYF. CDR3 DNA, as far as it was read: TGCAGTGCTAGAGATCCGGACAGCTACGAG.

A word on this clone: The read terminates 3 residues before the CDR3 end, so the remaining end is supplied by the germline J gene. The chain joins TRBV18 to TRBJ2-3; TRBD2 agrees at 7 bases. Germline V gene data show CDR1 as KGHSH and CDR2 as LQKENI. V lost 6 bases, J lost 0 bases, and 3 bases stayed unmatched. The CDR3 is 14 amino acids. CDR3 DNA (partial): TGTGCCAGCTCTCCTAGCGGAAGCACAGATACG. It yields the protein CASSPSGSTDT. The CDR3 as a whole reads CASSPSGSTDTQYF.

As regards this clone: Sequencing ends 3 residues short of the CDR3 end; the germline J gene provides the rest. This chain links TRBV20-1 with TRBJ2-3, with 9 bases that match TRBD1. This CDR3 contains 14 residues. V shed 4 bases, J shed 0 bases, and the junction held 2 bases outside the gene matches. Germline V gene sequence: CDR1 DFQATT, CDR2 SNEGSKA (reference sequence). The CDR3 spells CSANRGHSTDTQYF. The DNA read from the CDR3 is TGCAGTGCTAACAGGGGGCATAGCACAGATACG.

Details on this clone: The CDR3 end is not reached by the read, which stops 3 residues before it; the germline J gene fills it in. The chain has TRBV4-1 and TRBJ2-5; 7 bases line up with TRBD1. This CDR3 spans 14 amino acids. Germline trimming cut 3 bases from V and 7 bases from J; bases unmatched to any gene: 8. Germline CDR1 is MGHRA and CDR2 is YSYEKL. CDR3: CASSQTGTVGTQYF. The sequenced part of the CDR3 DNA is TGCGCCAGCAGCCAGACCGGGACAGTAGGGACC.